These T cell receptor beta chains were read from a single sample in a study of cytomegalovirus exposure and HLA in healthy donors. Repertoires were generated with immunoSEQ multiplex PCR, while TCRdb's copy carries only in-frame clones and drops some. Of 100,000 to 130,000 clones in the sample, around 67% are singletons; the top ten hold 11% to 15%. The sequenced sample consisted of PBMCs. The receptor set was obtained from a middle-aged woman in good health and CMV-seropositive. Each CDR3 is given with its conserved first and last residue. A D gene is named only where the DNA matches it firmly. Clone size is not always given. Where it is, it says once, few, many or a class for expanded clones.

cdr3_length,j_call,d_call,clone_size,v_call,cdr3_nt,cdr3_aa
15,TRBJ2-7,-,-,TRBV4-2,TGTGCCAGCAGCCGCATCGAGACTAGAGGTTACGAGCAGTACTTC,CASSRIETRGYEQYF
13,TRBJ1-2,TRBD1,-,TRBV5-1,TGCGCCAGCAGCCCAGTCCCGGGACAGGGTTGGAACTTC,CASSPVPGQGWNF
13,TRBJ1-6,-,-,TRBV6-5,TGTGCCAGCAGCGGACAGTCTAATTCACCCCTCCACTTT,CASSGQSNSPLHF
14,TRBJ2-3,TRBD2,-,TRBV29-1,TGCAGCGTTGACTCGGGGGGTGGCACAGATACGCAGTATTTT,CSVDSGGGTDTQYF
15,TRBJ1-2,TRBD1,-,TRBV6-1,TGTGCCAGCAGTGCCCCGGGACAGAGGAACTATGGCTACACCTTC,CASSAPGQRNYGYTF
15,TRBJ1-1,TRBD1,-,TRBV2,TGTGCCAGCAGTCGGGGACAGGGGGCGAACACTGAAGCTTTCTTT,CASSRGQGANTEAFF
16,TRBJ1-1,TRBD1,once,TRBV18,TGTGCCAGCTCACCCAGGACAGGGGGCGTGAACACTGAAGCTTTCTTT,CASSPRTGGVNTEAFF
13,TRBJ1-1,-,-,TRBV5-1,TGCGCCAGCAGCTCGACGGGGTACACTGAAGCTTTCTTT,CASSSTGYTEAFF
14,TRBJ1-5,-,-,TRBV19,TGTGCCAGTAGTTCTACCGACAGGAATCAGCCCCAGCATTTT,CASSSTDRNQPQHF
12,TRBJ2-2,-,few,TRBV7-3,TGTGCCAGCAGCTCCTACACCGGGGAGCTGTTTTTT,CASSSYTGELFF
14,TRBJ1-6,TRBD1,-,TRBV27,TGTGCCAGCAAGCCAGACAGGGGTAATTCACCCCTCCACTTT,CASKPDRGNSPLHF
18,TRBJ2-5,TRBD2,-,TRBV7-2,TGTGCCAGCAGCCTCCGGACTAGCGGGGAACCTAGCTCCCAGACCCAGTACTTC,CASSLRTSGEPSSQTQYF
15,TRBJ1-5,-,-,TRBV2,TGTGCCAGCTCACCTCAGGCGGGCACCGGAGAGCCCCAGCATTTT,CASSPQAGTGEPQHF
14,TRBJ2-5,TRBD1,-,TRBV5-1,TGCGCCAGCAGCCCACAGGGGTTGAGAGAGACCCAGTACTTC,CASSPQGLRETQYF
12,TRBJ2-3,-,-,TRBV10-2,TGCGCCAGCAGGGAGCAGAAAGATACGCAGTATTTT,CASREQKDTQYF
14,TRBJ1-5,-,-,TRBV6-1,TGTGCCAGCAAACCCCCAGGTGGCAATCAGCCCCAGCATTTT,CASKPPGGNQPQHF
14,TRBJ1-6,TRBD1,-,TRBV30,TGTGCCTGGAGTCGGGACAGGGGTAGATCACCCCTCCACTTT,CAWSRDRGRSPLHF
15,TRBJ2-5,TRBD1,once,TRBV18,TGTGCCAGCTCACCGAGGCCACAGGGGCGGGAGACCCAGTACTTC,CASSPRPQGRETQYF
15,TRBJ1-4,TRBD1,-,TRBV27,TGTGCCAGCAGTGGGACAGGGAGAGGTAATGAAAAACTGTTTTTT,CASSGTGRGNEKLFF
13,TRBJ1-6,-,-,TRBV30,TGTGCCTGGAGTGTAAACTTGAATTCACCCCTCCACTTT,CAWSVNLNSPLHF
15,TRBJ1-1,-,-,TRBV27,TGTGCCAGCAGTAAAACGACAGAAACGAACACTGAAGCTTTCTTT,CASSKTTETNTEAFF
14,TRBJ1-2,-,-,TRBV27,TGTGCCAGCAGTTTGAGACAGATAAACTATGGCTACACCTTC,CASSLRQINYGYTF
14,TRBJ1-5,-,-,TRBV7-9,TGTGCCAGCAGCTTAGGACAGTCCAATCAGCCCCAGCATTTT,CASSLGQSNQPQHF
13,TRBJ1-1,TRBD1,-,TRBV30,TGTGCCTGGAGAAAGGGGGCGAGCACTGAAGCTTTCTTT,CAWRKGASTEAFF
17,TRBJ2-3,TRBD2,few,TRBV5-4,TGTGCCAGCAGCTCCCCTGAGGAGCGGGGGGGCACAGATACGCAGTATTTT,CASSSPEERGGTDTQYF
14,TRBJ2-7,-,once,TRBV5-1,TGCGCCAGCAGCCCCGCGGCAGCCGCCTACGAGCAGTACTTC,CASSPAAAAYEQYF
13,TRBJ2-7,-,-,TRBV2,TGTGCCAGCAGTGACCTACCCAGGGGCGAGCAGTACTTC,CASSDLPRGEQYF
18,TRBJ1-5,-,once,TRBV27,TGTGCCAGCAGTTTAAAGGCTAACACAGGTTCTAGCAATCAGCCCCAGCATTTT,CASSLKANTGSSNQPQHF
16,TRBJ1-5,-,-,TRBV2,TGTGCCAGCAGGGACAGTGAGGTAGCCAGTAATCAGCCCCAGCATTTT,CASRDSEVASNQPQHF
12,TRBJ1-1,-,-,TRBV6-5,TGTGCCAGCAGACCCGGGACAAAGGAAGCTTTCTTT,CASRPGTKEAFF
15,TRBJ1-1,TRBD1,-,TRBV18,TGTGCCAGCTCACCGTGGGACAGGGAGGGCACTGAAGCTTTCTTT,CASSPWDREGTEAFF
19,TRBJ2-2,TRBD2,-,TRBV13,TGTGCCAGCAGCTTAGGACTTTTCTCAGCGGGGGAGGACACCGGGGAGCTGTTTTTT,CASSLGLFSAGEDTGELFF
16,TRBJ1-6,-,-,TRBV5-1,TGCGCCAGCAGCTCCGGGGTTAAATCCTATAATTCACCCCTCCACTTT,CASSSGVKSYNSPLHF
13,TRBJ2-3,-,-,TRBV29-1,TGCAGCGTTGTTCAAACGGGGAAAGATACGCAGTATTTT,CSVVQTGKDTQYF
14,TRBJ1-4,-,-,TRBV27,TGTGCCAGCAGTAGACAGACCTCTCGGGAAAAACTGTTTTTT,CASSRQTSREKLFF
16,TRBJ1-3,-,-,TRBV4-3,TGCGCCAGCAGCCAAGAAGCCCCAAGCTCTGGAAACACCATATATTTT,CASSQEAPSSGNTIYF
15,TRBJ2-2,TRBD1,-,TRBV7-2,TGTGCCAGCAGCTTACAGGGGGTCATAACCGGGGAGCTGTTTTTT,CASSLQGVITGELFF
12,TRBJ1-2,-,-,TRBV30,TGTGCCTGGACGCCAGGCAGCTATGGCTACACCTTC,CAWTPGSYGYTF
13,TRBJ2-7,-,few,TRBV9,TGTGCCAGCAGCGTAGAATCGGGTACCGAGCAGTACTTC,CASSVESGTEQYF
15,TRBJ2-3,TRBD1,-,TRBV2,TGTGCCAGCAGTGCGGGTCAACCCGACAGGGGGGCGCAGTATTTT,CASSAGQPDRGAQYF
16,TRBJ2-2,-,-,TRBV5-4,TGTGCCAGCAGCTTGGACAGGGATCCGGGGACCGGGGAGCTGTTTTTT,CASSLDRDPGTGELFF
15,TRBJ2-5,-,few,TRBV10-1,TGCGCCAGCACCCGGGACACTTGCTTAGAAGAGACCCAGTACTTC,CASTRDTCLEETQYF
13,TRBJ1-2,TRBD1,-,TRBV15,TGTGCCACCAGCACCGCAGGGGGTAGGGGCTACACCTTC,CATSTAGGRGYTF
15,TRBJ1-4,-,-,TRBV5-6,TGTGCCAGCAGCTTGGGTCCGTCAACTAATGAAAAACTGTTTTTT,CASSLGPSTNEKLFF